The 14 T cell receptor beta chains listed next were all sequenced from one sample in a study of cytomegalovirus exposure and HLA in healthy donors. It was with 60 Vbeta and 13 Jbeta primers that the PCR ran. Here immunoSEQ multiplex PCR was the method, and the copy in TCRdb shows in-frame clones only, minus some. The sample has 100,000 to 150,000 clones; about 80% are singletons. Source material: PBMCs. All receptors come from a man aged 40-55 years in good health and CMV-seronegative.

This chain links TRBV29-1 with TRBJ2-3; 9 positions match TRBD2. Germline V gene sequence: CDR1 SQVTM, CDR2 ANQGSEA. The CDR3 contains 14 residues. V dropped 1 base and J dropped 1; count of bases not matched to a gene: 0. The CDR3 protein is CSVEVAGGTDTQYF. CDR3 nucleotide sequence: TGCAGCGTTGAAGTAGCGGGAGGCACAGATACGCAGTATTTT.

J is TRBJ1-2 and V is TRBV28; TRBD1 matches 7 bases. Germline lookup yields CDR1 MDHEN and CDR2 SYDVKM. Trimming removed 7 bases from V and 4 bases from J; junction bases left unmatched: 6. The CDR3 runs 13 residues. CDR3 loop: CASTATGVYGYTF. CDR3 coding DNA: TGTGCCAGCACCGCAACAGGGGTCTATGGCTACACCTTC.

The rearrangement joins TRBV5-1 to TRBJ2-5; TRBD1 aligns across 9 bases. V lost 4 bases to trimming and J lost 5 bases; unmatched junction nucleotides: 12. Germline V gene sequence: CDR1 SGHRS, CDR2 YFSETQ. The CDR3 totals 16 residues. CDR3 sequence (DNA): TGCGCCAGCAGCAAGGGACAGGGTGTGATGTTGGAGACCCAGTACTTC. It translates to CASSKGQGVMLETQYF. Together with reference TRBV5-1 and TRBJ2-5, the CDR3 gives the full variable domain: KAGVTQTPRYLIKTRGQQVTLSCSPISGHRSVSWYQQTPGQGLQFLFEYFSETQRNKGNFPGRFSGRQFSNSRSEMNVSTLELGDSALYLCASSKGQGVMLETQYFGPGTRLLVL.

This chain links TRBV6-1 with TRBJ1-6; 7 nucleotides line up with TRBD1. The junction had 6 bases not matched to a gene; V was cut back by 6 bases and J by 7 bases. This CDR3 region has 14 residues. Germline CDR1 MNHNS, CDR2 SASEGT. As DNA, the CDR3 is TGTGCCAGCAGCCAACAGGGGTTCAATTCACCCCTCCACTTT. Protein product: CASSQQGFNSPLHF.

This rearrangement joins TRBV2 to TRBJ2-7; D possibly corresponds to TRBD1 (5 bases). Germline V gene lookup returns CDR1 SNHLY and CDR2 FYNNEI. V shed 8 bases and J shed 0 bases, with 14 bases lying between them. This CDR3 contains 14 residues. The CDR3 DNA reads as TGTGCCAGCTTGAAGACAGTGCTCTCCTACGAGCAGTACTTC. It specifies CASLKTVLSYEQYF.

J is TRBJ1-4 and V is TRBV28; 11 bases line up with TRBD1. This CDR3 region has 15 residues. The germline V gene encodes CDR1 MDHEN and CDR2 SYDVKM. The ends lost 3 bases at V and 13 bases at J; junction bases unmatched: 10. The CDR3 loop reads CASSFTGTGGLRLFF. CDR3 nucleotides: TGTGCCAGCAGTTTTACCGGGACAGGGGGATTGCGACTGTTTTTT.

This clone came up a few times. This chain's CDR3 is CAWRMTGEMPLHF. In DNA, the CDR3 is TGTGCCTGGAGAATGACAGGGGAGATGCCCCTCCACTTT. The genes are TRBV30 and TRBJ1-6; 8 nucleotides line up with TRBD1. V shed 3 bases, J shed 13 bases, and the junction held 8 bases outside the gene matches. From germline, CDR1 is GTSNPN and CDR2 SVGIG (reference sequence). The length of the CDR3 is 13 residues.

The CDR3 here is CASSSGPGNTIYF. CDR3 in DNA: TGCGCCAGCAGCTCAGGGCCTGGAAACACCATATATTTT. The gene calls are TRBV5-1 and TRBJ1-3, with D possibly matching TRBD1 (5 bases). Trimming stripped 3 bases from V and 2 bases from J, with 6 bases between. CDR1 and CDR2 (germline): SGHRS, YFSETQ. The CDR3 loop spans 13 amino acids.

V and J are TRBV5-1 and TRBJ1-1; TRBD1 is a possible D gene (5 bases). The ends were cut back, 0 bases at V and 7 bases at J, with 10 bases in the middle. The CDR3 sequence is 13 residues long. Germline assignment: CDR1 SGHRS and CDR2 YFSETQ. For the CDR3, the DNA is TGCGCCAGCAGCTTGGATGGGGGGATTGAAGCTTTCTTT. This translates into CASSLDGGIEAFF.

The chain is built from TRBV5-1 and TRBJ1-1; perhaps TRBD1 as D (5 bases). CDR1 and CDR2 (germline): SGHRS, YFSETQ. CDR3 size: 15 residues. V lost 2 bases to trimming and J lost 4 bases, with 15 bases between them. CDR3 sequence reads: CASSFRRTGGTEAFF. The CDR3 region has the DNA TGCGCCAGCAGCTTTCGCCGGACCGGGGGCACTGAAGCTTTCTTT.

This chain links TRBV19 with TRBJ1-4, with 8 bases that match TRBD1. Trimming removed 5 bases from V and 6 bases from J; junction bases left unmatched: 8. Germline CDR1 reads LNHDA; CDR2 reads SQIVND (reference sequence). The CDR3 runs 15 residues. CDR3 protein: CASSETGTGHEKLFF. The CDR3, as DNA: TGTGCCAGTAGTGAAACCGGGACAGGTCATGAAAAACTGTTTTTT.

The chain joins TRBV6-1 to TRBJ2-2, with TRBD1 matching over 10 bases. V dropped 4 bases and J dropped 7; count of bases not matched to a gene: 9. The CDR3 runs 16 residues. Germline V gene lookup returns CDR1 MNHNS and CDR2 SASEGT. This CDR3 reads CASSVVPGQGFGELFF. The CDR3 DNA reads as TGTGCCAGCAGTGTGGTCCCGGGACAGGGGTTCGGGGAGCTGTTTTTT.

V gene TRBV5-5 combines with J gene TRBJ1-1; 7 bases fit TRBD1. The germline V gene has CDR1 SGHKS and CDR2 YYEKEE (reference sequence). The CDR3 contains 14 residues. Trimming took 2 bases from V and 3 from J; bases not matched to a gene: 4. CDR3 DNA sequence: TGTGCCAGCAGCTTTCGACAGGGCGACACTGAAGCTTTCTTT. Its protein product is CASSFRQGDTEAFF.

The genes are TRBV27 and TRBJ2-5, with D possibly TRBD1 on 6 matching bases. Germline V gives CDR1 MNHEY, CDR2 SMNVEV (reference sequence). This CDR3 contains 14 residues. Trimming left V 5 bases short and J 5 bases short, with 15 bases between. CDR3 loop: CASSPGGSLETQYF. The CDR3 DNA reads as TGTGCCAGCAGTCCTGGGGGCAGTTTGGAGACCCAGTACTTC.